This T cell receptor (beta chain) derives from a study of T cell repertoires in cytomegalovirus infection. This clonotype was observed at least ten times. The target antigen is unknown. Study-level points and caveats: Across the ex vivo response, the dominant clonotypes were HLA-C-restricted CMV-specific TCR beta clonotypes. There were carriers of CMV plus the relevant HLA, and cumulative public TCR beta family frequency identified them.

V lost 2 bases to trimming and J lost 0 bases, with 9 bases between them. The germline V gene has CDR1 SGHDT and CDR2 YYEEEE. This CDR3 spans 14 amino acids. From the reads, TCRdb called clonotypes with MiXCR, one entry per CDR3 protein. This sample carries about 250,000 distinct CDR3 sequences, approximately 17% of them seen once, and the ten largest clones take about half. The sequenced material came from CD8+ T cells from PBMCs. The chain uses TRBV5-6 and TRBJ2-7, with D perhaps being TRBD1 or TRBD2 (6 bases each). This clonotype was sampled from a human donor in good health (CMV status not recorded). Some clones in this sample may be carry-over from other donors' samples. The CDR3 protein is CASSLGGSSYEQYF. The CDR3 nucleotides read TGTGCCAGCAGCTTAGGGGGGAGCTCCTACGAGCAGTACTTC.